Listed below are T cell receptor beta chains from one sample, sequenced in a study of cytomegalovirus exposure and HLA in healthy donors. The repertoire was sequenced with immunoSEQ multiplex PCR; TCRdb's copy has only in-frame clones and lacks some. The sample yields some 190,000 clones, roughly four fifths seen once. Sequences were obtained from PBMCs. These receptors were taken from a woman aged 25 to 39 in good health and CMV-seropositive. The CDR3 runs from the conserved cysteine through the conserved F or W. The D gene is left open where the match is weak. Clone size is shown for a subset of rows, as once, few, many or a class of expanded clone.

>TRBJ2-7|.|TRBV28|TRBD1
TGTGCCAGCAGTCCCGCAGGGGGCTACTACGAGCAGTACTTC
CASSPAGGYYEQYF
>TRBJ2-2|.|TRBV28|TRBD2
TGTGCCAGCAGTGCCTCGCGGGAGGTTACCGGGGAGCTGTTTTTT
CASSASREVTGELFF
>TRBJ2-1|.|TRBV19|TRBD2
TGTGCCAGTAGTAGCGGAGCGGGACTAGCGGGAGGCTATGAGCAGTTCTTC
CASSSGAGLAGGYEQFF
>TRBJ1-1|.|TRBV5-1|TRBD1
TGCGCCAGCAGCTTGGGGGACAGGGAAAACACTGAAGCTTTCTTT
CASSLGDRENTEAFF
>TRBJ2-1|.|TRBV19|.
TGTGCCAGTAGTATGTCGACAGGCAATGAGCAGTTCTTC
CASSMSTGNEQFF
>TRBJ2-1|.|TRBV6-4|.
TGTGCCAGCAGTGAAGCTTTCGGGGAGCAGTTCTTC
CASSEAFGEQFF
>TRBJ2-1|.|TRBV11-2|TRBD1
TGTGCCAGCAGATTTAACAGGGGCCCCTACAATGAGCAGTTCTTC
CASRFNRGPYNEQFF
>TRBJ2-1|.|TRBV19|.
TGTGCCAGTAGTACGGGGGTGGGCTACAATGAGCAGTTCTTC
CASSTGVGYNEQFF
>TRBJ2-1|.|TRBV11-2|TRBD2
TGTGCCAGCAGCATTAGCGGGAGGGCCCCCAATGAGCAGTTCTTC
CASSISGRAPNEQFF
>TRBJ1-1|.|TRBV7-9|TRBD1
TGTGCCAGCAGCTTTCCACAGGGGGGTGACACTGAAGCTTTCTTT
CASSFPQGGDTEAFF
>TRBJ2-3|.|TRBV7-2|TRBD2
TGTGCCAGCAGCTTACCGACTAGCGGGAGTGCCGTCCGAGATACGCAGTATTTT
CASSLPTSGSAVRDTQYF
>TRBJ2-7|.|TRBV18|TRBD2
TGTGCCAGCTCACCACTTTTAGCGGGAGGACAAGTTTTC
CASSPLLAGGQVF
>TRBJ2-3|.|TRBV19|TRBD2
TGTGCCAGTAGTGTCCCGGGACTAGCGGGAGCAGATACGCAGTATTTT
CASSVPGLAGADTQYF
>TRBJ2-3|.|TRBV5-4|.
TGTGCCAGCAGCCTCCCGACTAGTCCAGATACGCAGTATTTT
CASSLPTSPDTQYF
>TRBJ2-3|.|TRBV5-4|.
TGTGCCAGCAGAGTTCCGGGATCCACCTCGGGTACAGATACGCAGTATTTT
CASRVPGSTSGTDTQYF
>TRBJ2-7|.|TRBV5-4|TRBD1
TGTGCCAGCAGCATGGCCGGGACAGGGGACGGCGAGCAGTACTTC
CASSMAGTGDGEQYF
>TRBJ1-2|.|TRBV28|TRBD1
TGTGCCAGCAGAAAAAACAGGGGGCTGGGTGGCTACACCTTC
CASRKNRGLGGYTF
>TRBJ2-2|few|TRBV27|TRBD2
TGTGCCAGTACCCCTCGGCCGGGGGGACTAGCGGGAGTCACCGGGGAGCTGTTTTTT
CASTPRPGGLAGVTGELFF
>TRBJ2-1|.|TRBV27|TRBD2
TGTGCCAGCAGTTTATTGGGGACTAGCGGTATTTACAATGAGCAGTTCTTC
CASSLLGTSGIYNEQFF
>TRBJ2-2|once|TRBV6-1|TRBD2
TGTGCCAGCAGTGAAGTCGGTCCAGCGGGATATCCCGGGGAGCTGTTTTTT
CASSEVGPAGYPGELFF
>TRBJ2-7|once|TRBV10-2|TRBD2
TGCGCCAGCAGTGAGTCCAGGACTAGCGGGAGGAGGACGCACTTC
CASSESRTSGRRTHF
>TRBJ2-1|few|TRBV19|TRBD2
TGTGCCAGTAGTCCCCGGAGCGGGGTCTACAATGAGCAGTTCTTC
CASSPRSGVYNEQFF
>TRBJ2-1|few|TRBV2|TRBD2
TGTGCCAGCAGTGAAAAGCGGGGGCGTTCCTACAATGAGCAGTTCTTC
CASSEKRGRSYNEQFF
>TRBJ1-1|few|TRBV27|TRBD1
TGTGCCAGCAGTTACGGCAGGACAGGCAATATGAACACTGAAGCTTTCTTT
CASSYGRTGNMNTEAFF
>TRBJ1-5|.|TRBV6-5|TRBD1
TGTGCCAGCAGCGGGAACAGGGGTGGAGAGCCCCAGCATTTT
CASSGNRGGEPQHF
>TRBJ2-1|once|TRBV6-6|TRBD2
TGTGCCAGCAGTGGGCGACTAGCGGGAGGGGGCAATGAGCAGTTCTTC
CASSGRLAGGGNEQFF
>TRBJ2-7|.|TRBV18|TRBD2
TGTGCCAGCTCACCAAAGGGAGGGGTCGGCGAGCAGTACTTC
CASSPKGGVGEQYF
>TRBJ1-4|.|TRBV27|.
TGTGCCAGCAGTCTATCCCGGGTCGCTAATGAAAAACTGTTTTTT
CASSLSRVANEKLFF
>TRBJ1-5|.|TRBV19|.
TGTGCCAGTAGTATATCCAGGGTTCCGGGTCAGCCCCAGCATTTT
CASSISRVPGQPQHF
>TRBJ2-7|.|TRBV11-3|.
TGTGCCAGCAGCTTAGCGCCCTCCTACGAGCAGTACTTC
CASSLAPSYEQYF
>TRBJ1-5|few|TRBV10-3|.
TGTGCCATCAGTGCGGGCGGGGGCAATCAGCCCCAGCATTTT
CAISAGGGNQPQHF
>TRBJ2-7|.|TRBV7-9|TRBD1
TGTTCCAGCAGCGTAACATCAGGGACAGGGTTACATGAGCAGTACTTC
CSSSVTSGTGLHEQYF
>TRBJ1-1|few|TRBV5-6|.
TGTGCCAGCAGCCCCATAACAAGGAACACTGAAGCTTTCTTT
CASSPITRNTEAFF
>TRBJ2-7|.|TRBV5-6|TRBD2
TGTGCCAGCAGCCGTAGCGGGAGGCCCTACGAGCAGTACTTC
CASSRSGRPYEQYF
>TRBJ1-5|.|TRBV28|TRBD1
TGTGCCAGCAGTTTAACGGGGACAGCAAGAAATCAGCCCCAGCATTTT
CASSLTGTARNQPQHF
>TRBJ2-2|.|TRBV5-4|.
TGTGCCAGCAGTGTGACAGCGTATAGCGGGGAGCTGTTTTTT
CASSVTAYSGELFF
>TRBJ2-1|.|TRBV19|TRBD2
TGTGCCAGTAGTATACCTAGCGGGAGCTTTTACAATGAGCAGTTCTTC
CASSIPSGSFYNEQFF
>TRBJ1-2|.|TRBV6-6|.
TGTGCCAGCAGTTACTCCTCGTCCACAGGGAACTATGGCTACACCTTC
CASSYSSSTGNYGYTF
>TRBJ2-7|.|TRBV5-1|.
TGCGCCAGCAGCTTGCCATCGGGTCCATTCTACGAGCAGTACTTC
CASSLPSGPFYEQYF
>TRBJ1-2|.|TRBV30|.
TGTGCCCTGGGACTCGCACGCGCCTATGGCTACACCTTC
CALGLARAYGYTF
>TRBJ1-3|few|TRBV5-6|.
TGTGCCAGCAGCGAGGAAACAGGGAGCTCTGGAAACACCATATATTTT
CASSEETGSSGNTIYF
>TRBJ2-7|once|TRBV7-9|TRBD1
TGTTCCAGCAGCGCCTCACAGGGGAGCACTACGGAGCAGTACTTC
CSSSASQGSTTEQYF
>TRBJ1-2|.|TRBV5-1|.
TGCGCCAGCAGCTTGGGCGGGGACTATGGCTACACCTTC
CASSLGGDYGYTF
>TRBJ2-1|.|TRBV14|TRBD1
TGTGCCAGCAGCCCAGGGGGTTACAATGAGCAGTTCTTC
CASSPGGYNEQFF
>TRBJ1-4|few|TRBV28|.
TGTGCCAGCAGTTTAGTGGGGCCCGGGTTGGGACTGTTTTTT
CASSLVGPGLGLFF
>TRBJ2-7|.|TRBV7-9|.
TGTGCCAGCAGCTCCCAGGGGATTGTGCGCGAGCAGTACTTC
CASSSQGIVREQYF
>TRBJ1-1|.|TRBV6-5|.
TGTGCCAGCAGTGGGGCAGGGTACACTGAAGCTTTCTTT
CASSGAGYTEAFF
>TRBJ1-4|.|TRBV15|TRBD1
TGTGCCACCAGCAGGAACGGACAGGGGAATGAAAAACTGTTTTTT
CATSRNGQGNEKLFF
>TRBJ2-7|.|TRBV7-8|.
TGTGCCAGCAGCCCCCCGCCGGGGACCTACGAGCAGTACTTC
CASSPPPGTYEQYF
>TRBJ2-7|.|TRBV11-1|TRBD2
TGTGCCAGCAGCCAGCTAGCGGGGATCTACGAGCAGTACTTC
CASSQLAGIYEQYF
>TRBJ2-2|.|TRBV5-1|TRBD2
TGCGCCAGCAGCTTTACTAGCGGGAGTAACACCGGGGAGCTGTTTTTT
CASSFTSGSNTGELFF
>TRBJ1-5|.|TRBV12-1|.
TGTGCCAGCAGCTTTGAATGGGACAGGGTTCAGCCCCAGCATTTT
CASSFEWDRVQPQHF
>TRBJ2-1|once|TRBV4-1|.
TGCGCCAGCAGCCAAGATCTGGGGAGCTACTACAATGAGCAGTTCTTC
CASSQDLGSYYNEQFF
>TRBJ2-7|.|TRBV27|.
TGTGCCAGCAGTTTATTACGGAGGGACGAGCAGTACTTC
CASSLLRRDEQYF
>TRBJ1-2|.|TRBV7-9|.
TGTGCCAGCAGCTTAGCGGCCAGGGAGGTAGACTATGGCTACACCTTC
CASSLAAREVDYGYTF
>TRBJ1-5|.|TRBV28|.
TGTGCCAGCAGTTTTTGGCGGGGGCCGGGCAATCAGCCCCAGCATTTT
CASSFWRGPGNQPQHF
>TRBJ2-1|few|TRBV2|TRBD2
TGTGCCAGCAGTGAGGGACTAGTTTACAATGAGCAGTTCTTC
CASSEGLVYNEQFF
>TRBJ2-3|few|TRBV6-4|.
TGTGCCAGCAGCGATACAGGGACAGATACGCAGTATTTT
CASSDTGTDTQYF
>TRBJ2-3|.|TRBV29-1|TRBD1
TGCAGCACCGGGACAGGGGGCAAAGATACGCAGTATTTT
CSTGTGGKDTQYF
>TRBJ2-2|few|TRBV5-1|TRBD2
TGCGCCAGCAGCTTGGGAGCTAGCGGGAGGGCCGCCGGGGAGCTGTTTTTT
CASSLGASGRAAGELFF